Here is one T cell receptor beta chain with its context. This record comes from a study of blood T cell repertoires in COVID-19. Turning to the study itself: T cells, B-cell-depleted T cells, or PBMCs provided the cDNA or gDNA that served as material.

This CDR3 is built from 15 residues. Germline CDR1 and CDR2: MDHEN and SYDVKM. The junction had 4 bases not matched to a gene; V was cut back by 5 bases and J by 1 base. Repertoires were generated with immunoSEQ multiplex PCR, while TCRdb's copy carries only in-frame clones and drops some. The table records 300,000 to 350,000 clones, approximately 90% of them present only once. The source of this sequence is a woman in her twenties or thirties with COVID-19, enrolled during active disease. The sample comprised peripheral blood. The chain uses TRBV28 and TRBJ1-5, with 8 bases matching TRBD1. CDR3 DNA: TGTGCCAGCAGTCCCAGGGGGCTAAGCAATCAGCCCCAGCATTTT. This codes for CASSPRGLSNQPQHF.